This T cell receptor beta chain was retrieved from a study of cytomegalovirus exposure and HLA in healthy donors. The ends were cut back, 2 bases at V and 12 bases at J, with 17 bases in the middle. Germline assignment: CDR1 LGHNA and CDR2 YSLEER. CDR3 size: 14 residues. In the PCR, 60 Vbeta and 13 Jbeta primers were used. The table came from immunoSEQ multiplex PCR; TCRdb's copy has only in-frame clones and leaves some out. Of 30,000 to 40,000 clones detected, roughly four fifths appear once; the ten largest clones hold about a tenth. Study findings and constraints: The study put under 200 TCR beta chains on its list as cytomegalovirus-associated. Later examination showed HLA-associated TCR beta chains had greater clonal expansion than equally common others. For most TCR beta V segments, an earlier analysis put the productive rate at about 87% or about 30% of the time.

Of note for this clone: Its antigen is still unknown.

Material: PBMCs. The chain combines TRBV4-3 with TRBJ1-5; no reliable D call. The source of this sequence is a woman in her 40s in good health and CMV-seronegative. The CDR3 sequence: CASSQMAGGSRQHF. The CDR3 DNA is TGCGCCAGCAGCCAAATGGCCGGAGGTAGCCGCCAGCATTTT.